These 27 T cell receptor beta chains originate from one sample sequenced in a study of shared clonotypes between healthy human individuals. The data were produced by immunoSEQ multiplex PCR, yet TCRdb's version contains in-frame clones alone and is incomplete. The table lists some 1 million clones, 60% to 80% of them singletons. The sample consisted of memory CD4+ T cells sorted from blood. Indicated subset: CD45RA-negative fraction. All receptors come from a man in his late teens or twenties in good health.

The chain recombines TRBV2 with TRBJ2-1; a weak D match, TRBD2 (6 bases). Trimming cost V 6 bases and J 7 bases, with 19 bases left between them. CDR3 length: 15 residues. Germline-derived CDR1 and CDR2 are SNHLY and FYNNEI. The CDR3 DNA reads as TGTGCCAGCAGACCAACCCCCGCGGGGAGGAATGAGCAGTTCTTC. This codes for CASRPTPAGRNEQFF.

The chain employs TRBV29-1 and TRBJ1-1; TRBD1 might be the D (5 bases). Looked up from germline, CDR1 is SQVTM and CDR2 is ANQGSEA. Deletions cut 4 bases from V and 8 bases from J, with 20 bases between. The CDR3 is made up of 14 amino acids. The CDR3 loop reads CSVVVTRGWGEAFF. In nucleotides, the CDR3 is TGCAGCGTTGTCGTGACAAGGGGATGGGGAGAAGCTTTCTTT.

The chain employs TRBV6-1 and TRBJ1-2; no definite D call. Trimming removed 1 base from V and 4 bases from J, with 13 bases in between. CDR1 MNHNS and CDR2 SASEGT come from the germline V gene. This CDR3 region has 15 residues. For the CDR3, the DNA is TGTGCCAGCAGTGAAGGTTGGACGTGGGCCTATGGCTACACCTTC. Protein: CASSEGWTWAYGYTF.

The V gene is TRBV27, the J gene TRBJ2-3; 10 bases are a match to TRBD2. Germline lookup yields CDR1 MNHEY and CDR2 SMNVEV (reference sequence). This CDR3 contains 15 residues. Trimming removed 5 bases from V and 6 bases from J; junction bases left unmatched: 8. CDR3 amino acids: CASSHTGTSEDTQYF. The CDR3 DNA follows: TGTGCCAGCAGTCATACCGGGACTAGCGAGGATACGCAGTATTTT.

The V and J genes are TRBV5-1 and TRBJ2-5; 8 bases map to TRBD2. The V segment lost 6 bases and the J segment 5 bases; nucleotides outside the gene matches: 9. Germline-derived CDR1 and CDR2 are SGHRS and YFSETQ. This CDR3 comprises 14 residues. CDR3 nucleotides: TGCGCCAGCATCGGGGGGGCTAGCGAGGAGACCCAGTACTTC. It yields the protein CASIGGASEETQYF.

The rearrangement links TRBV28 to TRBJ1-1; the D is unclear. Germline V gene data show CDR1 as MDHEN and CDR2 as SYDVKM. The CDR3 loop spans 13 amino acids. The V end was cut by 2 bases, the J end by 11 bases, with 15 bases between. The CDR3 bases are TGTGCCAGCAGTTTAGGGTTGTGGGAATCGGCTTTCTTT. This codes for CASSLGLWESAFF.

The J gene is TRBJ2-3, the V gene TRBV4-1, with unresolved D. Germline lookup yields CDR1 MGHRA and CDR2 YSYEKL. Trimming pared 2 bases from V and 0 bases from J, leaving 12 bases between. This CDR3 contains 16 residues. In nucleotides, the CDR3 is TGCGCCAGCAGCCAATTGCACATGGTGAGCACAGATACGCAGTATTTT. Translating it yields CASSQLHMVSTDTQYF.

Only one count was recorded for this clone. This chain links TRBV2 with TRBJ2-5, with 7 positions matching TRBD1. CDR3 length equals 13 residues. V was pared by 4 bases and J by 5 bases, with 4 bases of the junction left unmatched. The V gene's germline CDR1 is SNHLY and CDR2 FYNNEI. CDR3 nucleotides: TGTGCCAGCAGTGGAGGACAGGTTGAGACCCAGTACTTC. As protein: CASSGGQVETQYF.

The chain carries TRBV9 and TRBJ1-3; D is possibly TRBD1 (6 bases). The CDR3 runs to 18 residues. The germline V gene encodes CDR1 SGDLS and CDR2 YYNGEE. V dropped 0 bases and J dropped 3 bases, with 19 bases sitting between them. CDR3 in amino acids: CASSVGSLSRGIGNTIYF. CDR3 DNA: TGTGCCAGCAGCGTAGGAAGCCTATCCAGGGGAATTGGAAACACCATATATTTT.

The rearrangement joins TRBV11-2 to TRBJ2-7; 8 bases align to TRBD2. The CDR3 loop spans 16 amino acids. Germline CDR1 and CDR2: SGHAT and FQNNGV. V was clipped by 4 bases and J by 2 bases; unmatched bases: 10. Written as DNA, the CDR3 is TGTGCCAGCAGCTCTACTCGCGGGAGGTGGGCCTACGAGCAGTACTTC. Protein sequence: CASSSTRGRWAYEQYF.

A few counts support this clone. CDR3: CSVELRAGNTIYF. The DNA of the CDR3 is TGCAGCGTTGAACTCCGGGCGGGAAACACCATATATTTT. The chain combines TRBV29-1 with TRBJ1-3; D gene unclear. Looked up from germline, CDR1 is SQVTM and CDR2 is ANQGSEA. CDR3 size: 13 residues. Trimming pared 2 bases from V and 4 bases from J, leaving 9 bases between.

The rearrangement uses TRBV4-1 and TRBJ2-1; D is unclear. Germline values: CDR1 MGHRA, CDR2 YSYEKL. This CDR3 is 14 amino acids long. Trimming shortened V by 1 base and J by 6 bases, and 10 bases separated the two germline ends. DNA of the CDR3: TGCGCCAGCAGCCAAGTTTTCACTTTCAATGAGCAGTTCTTC. Translation gives CASSQVFTFNEQFF.

This clone appeared a few times. The CDR3 bases are TGTGCCAGTAGTGATAGCGGAGCCTCCTACAATGAGCAGTTCTTC. This translates into CASSDSGASYNEQFF. The gene calls are TRBV19 and TRBJ2-1, with a possible D match to TRBD2 (6 bases). CDR3 length equals 15 residues. Trimming removed 5 bases at V and 0 bases at J, with 11 bases between. Looked up from germline, CDR1 is LNHDA and CDR2 is SQIVND (reference sequence).

This clone was detected only a few times. A junction end diverges from the germline sequence, so it may reflect a read error. The CDR3 loop is CASSPGQFTGELFF. CDR3 DNA: TGTGCTAGCAGCCCGGGACAATTCACCGGGGAGCTGTTTTTT. This chain links TRBV7-7 with TRBJ2-2; D perhaps matches TRBD1 (6 bases). This CDR3 has 14 residues. Looked up from germline, CDR1 is SSHAT and CDR2 is FNYEAQ (reference sequence).

J is TRBJ1-2 and V is TRBV28, with TRBD1 matching 8 bases. Germline trimming cut 3 bases from V and 5 bases from J; bases unmatched to any gene: 8. Germline CDR1 MDHEN, CDR2 SYDVKM. CDR3 length: 15 residues. The CDR3 loop is CASSLVGQGGYGYTF. DNA of the CDR3: TGTGCCAGCAGTTTGGTTGGACAGGGAGGGTATGGCTACACCTTC.

CDR3: CASSSDRRGYGYTF. As DNA, the CDR3 is TGTGCCAGCAGTTCTGACAGACGTGGATATGGCTACACCTTC. J is TRBJ1-2 and V is TRBV28, with a weak D call TRBD1 (5 bases). CDR1 and CDR2 from the germline V gene are MDHEN and SYDVKM. CDR3 size: 14 residues. Trimming shortened V by 4 bases and J by 5 bases, and 14 bases separated the two germline ends.

Turning to this clone: In the same sample, other DNA sequences code for this CDR3. V and J are TRBV30 and TRBJ1-2, with TRBD1 matching over 10 bases. Germline trimming cut 3 bases from V and 4 bases from J; bases unmatched to any gene: 2. Germline values: CDR1 GTSNPN, CDR2 SVGIG (reference sequence). The CDR3 extends over 13 amino acids. This CDR3 reads CAWRTGGSYGYTF. The CDR3 nucleotides read TGTGCCTGGAGGACAGGGGGCAGCTATGGCTACACCTTC.

The rearrangement joins TRBV30 to TRBJ2-7; 9 bases line up with TRBD2. J lost 0 bases, V lost 8 bases, and 8 bases had no gene match. Germline loops: CDR1 GTSNPN, CDR2 SVGIG (reference sequence). This CDR3 is 14 amino acids long. CDR3: CALRRREGSYEQYF. The CDR3 bases are TGTGCCCTAAGACGGCGGGAGGGCTCCTACGAGCAGTACTTC.

The gene calls are TRBV7-2 and TRBJ2-5; D might be TRBD1 or TRBD2, each matching 5 bases. Germline CDR1 reads SGHTA; CDR2 reads FQGNSA. Between the trimmed V and J ends, which lost 4 bases and 4 bases, there was a span of 13 bases. The CDR3 sequence is 14 residues long. CDR3: CASSSGTMGETQYF. The DNA of the CDR3 is TGTGCCAGCAGCTCGGGGACGATGGGAGAGACCCAGTACTTC.

In this sample, this clone turned up a few times. The chain couples TRBV2 to TRBJ2-5; TRBD1 matches at 8 bases. CDR3 length equals 14 residues. V shed 5 bases and J 7 bases; nucleotides not matched to a gene: 9. CDR1 and CDR2 (germline): SNHLY, FYNNEI. Here the CDR3 reads CASSPDRGGGTQYF. In nucleotides, the CDR3 is TGTGCCAGCAGTCCTGACAGGGGTGGTGGGACCCAGTACTTC.

This clone was seen only a few times. CDR3 protein: CASSEGGTPDTQYF. DNA for the CDR3: TGTGCCAGCAGTGAGGGGGGTACCCCAGATACGCAGTATTTT. The rearrangement links TRBV25-1 to TRBJ2-3; possible D gene TRBD2, 6 bases. Germline loops: CDR1 MGHDK, CDR2 SYGVNS. The CDR3 is 14 amino acids. Trimming removed 3 bases from V and 4 bases from J, with 11 bases in between.

This clone showed up just once. The CDR3 DNA sequence: TGTGCTAGTGGTTCGGACAGGGTAATCGGCGAGCAGTACTTC. It translates to CASGSDRVIGEQYF. The chain has TRBV12-5 and TRBJ2-7; 8 positions agree with TRBD1. Germline CDR1 reads LGHNT; CDR2 reads FRNRAP. The CDR3 runs to 14 residues. V lost 4 bases to trimming and J lost 6 bases; unmatched junction nucleotides: 8.

The gene calls are TRBV19 and TRBJ2-1, with 9 bases that match TRBD2. Germline CDR1 reads LNHDA; CDR2 reads SQIVND (reference sequence). J was trimmed by 7 bases and V by 4 bases; bases with no gene match: 5. The CDR3 length is 14 residues. CDR3 region: CASSKRGANNEQFF. CDR3 bases: TGTGCCAGTAGTAAGCGGGGGGCGAATAATGAGCAGTTCTTC.

This chain joins TRBV2 and TRBJ2-7; 8 bases are shared with TRBD2. Trimming at V came to 5 bases and at J to 6 bases, leaving 15 bases not matched to a gene. Germline CDR1 reads SNHLY; CDR2 reads FYNNEI. CDR3 length: 16 residues. This CDR3 is CASSPEYTGGPGEQYF. The CDR3 DNA reads as TGTGCCAGCAGTCCTGAATATACGGGAGGGCCTGGCGAGCAGTACTTC.

This chain connects TRBV19 to TRBJ1-2; D call uncertain. There are 13 residues in the CDR3. V was pared by 6 bases and J by 2 bases, with 10 bases between. CDR1 and CDR2 from the germline V gene are LNHDA and SQIVND (reference sequence). The CDR3 DNA follows: TGTGCCAGTAGCCGGGAGATAAACTATGGCTACACCTTC. It translates to CASSREINYGYTF.

Concerning this clone: A single base separates this from a much larger clone, so it may be a read error. This sequence joins TRBV6-5 and TRBJ2-7, with D unclear. Deletions cut 10 bases from V and 3 bases from J, with 4 bases between. In germline, CDR1 is MNHEY, CDR2 SVGAGI. The CDR3 is 9 amino acids. The CDR3 DNA reads TGTGCCACCCACTACGAGCAGTACTTC. This sequence encodes CATHYEQYF.

This clone was counted a few times. The V gene is TRBV6-6, the J gene TRBJ1-2; D not certain. The CDR3 length is 16 residues. The ends were cut back, 2 bases at V and 4 bases at J, with 17 bases in the middle. Germline CDR1 is MNHNY and CDR2 is SVGAGI (reference sequence). The CDR3 loop reads CASSYDPRLPFYGYTF. The DNA for the CDR3 is TGTGCCAGCAGTTACGACCCCAGACTACCCTTCTATGGCTACACCTTC.